This T cell receptor beta chain was recovered during a study of regulatory T cells in long-lasting Graves disease. CDR3 regions were amplified by Arm-PCR using iRepertoire HTBI primers to build TCR beta libraries. TCRdb processed the multiplex PCR reads anew with MiXCR; each CDR3 protein has one entry. The repertoire holds roughly 220,000 distinct CDR3 sequences, with about 16% as singletons. In its sample, this clonotype was seen a few times. The CDR3 sequence is 12 residues long. Trimming took off 11 bases at V and 8 bases at J, with 16 bases between the two ends. Described time point: newly diagnosed GD, antithyroid drugs for less than 3 months. The TCR library used RNA extracted from PBMCs.

The chain uses TRBV12-3 or TRBV12-4 and TRBJ2-1; weak D call: TRBD2 (6 bases). The sequencing used peripheral blood mononuclear cells (PBMCs), collected at new diagnosis, from a patient treated with antithyroid drugs. The receptor comes from a female donor with Graves disease. The CDR3 sequence: CAVGGWRYEQFF. CDR3 nucleotide sequence: TGTGCCGTTGGGGGGTGGAGGTATGAGCAGTTCTTC.